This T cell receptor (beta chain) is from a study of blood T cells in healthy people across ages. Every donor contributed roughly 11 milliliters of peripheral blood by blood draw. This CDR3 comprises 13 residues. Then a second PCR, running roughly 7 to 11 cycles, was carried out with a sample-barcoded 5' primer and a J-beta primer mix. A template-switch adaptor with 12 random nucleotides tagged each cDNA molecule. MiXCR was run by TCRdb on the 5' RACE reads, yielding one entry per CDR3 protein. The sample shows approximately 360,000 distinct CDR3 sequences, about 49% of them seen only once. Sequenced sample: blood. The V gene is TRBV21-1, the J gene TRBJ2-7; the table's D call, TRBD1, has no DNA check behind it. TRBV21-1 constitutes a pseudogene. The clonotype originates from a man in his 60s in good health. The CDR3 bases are TGTGCCAGCAGCAACGGGACAGGGCGCGAGCAGTACTTC. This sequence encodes CASSNGTGREQYF.